The 10 T cell receptor beta chains below come from one sample, sequenced in a study of blood T cell repertoires in COVID-19. Assay: immunoSEQ multiplex PCR; the TCRdb copy retains only in-frame clones and omits some. The top ten clones hold roughly 12% of a sample with approximately 94,000 clones, roughly 80% of them seen once. The sample was peripheral blood. These receptors were taken from a woman in her 70s with acute or convalescent COVID-19.

V is TRBV19 and J is TRBJ2-7; 7 bases map to TRBD1. V lost 3 bases, J lost 2 bases, and 13 bases stayed unmatched. The length of the CDR3 is 17 residues. From germline, CDR1 is LNHDA and CDR2 SQIVND (reference sequence). CDR3 in DNA: TGTGCCAGTAGTATCCATTTGTTGGGGGACAGAACCTACGAGCAGTACTTC. Translated, it gives CASSIHLLGDRTYEQYF. Complete variable domain (other parts from reference TRBV19 and TRBJ2-7): DGGITQSPKYLFRKEGQNVTLSCEQNLNHDAMYWYRQDPGQGLRLIYYSQIVNDFQKGDIAEGYSVSREKKESFPLTVTSAQKNPTAFYLCASSIHLLGDRTYEQYFGPGTRLTVT.

V usage is TRBV11-3 and J usage is TRBJ2-1, with D perhaps TRBD2 (6 bases). Germline CDR1 is SGHNT and CDR2 is YENEEA. V was shortened by 4 bases and J by 4 bases, with 14 bases between the two germline ends. This CDR3 contains 15 residues. The CDR3 region has the DNA TGTGCCAGCAGCTCAGGCGGGGCCGAATACAATGAGCAGTTCTTC. It yields the protein CASSSGGAEYNEQFF.

The chain is built from TRBV30 and TRBJ1-1; 9 bases agree with TRBD1. V was pared by 0 bases and J by 1 base, with 3 bases of the junction left unmatched. CDR3 length: 15 amino acids. Per the germline V gene, CDR1 is GTSNPN and CDR2 is SVGIG (reference sequence). CDR3 amino acids: CAWSVGQGWNTEAFF. DNA for the CDR3: TGTGCCTGGAGTGTAGGACAGGGGTGGAACACTGAAGCTTTCTTT. The variable domain in full, completed from reference TRBV30 and TRBJ1-1, reads SQTIHQWPATLVQPVGSPLSLECTVEGTSNPNLYWYRQAAGRGLQLLFYSVGIGQISSEVPQNLSASRPQDRQFILSSKKLLLSDSGFYLCAWSVGQGWNTEAFFGQGTRLTVV.

The rearrangement links TRBV5-6 to TRBJ2-7, with TRBD2 as a possible D gene (6 bases). The germline V and J ends were trimmed by 2 bases and 4 bases, with 7 bases remaining between them. The V gene's germline CDR1 is SGHDT and CDR2 YYEEEE. The CDR3 is made up of 12 amino acids. The CDR3 region is CASSFGGYEQYV. The CDR3 nucleotides are TGTGCCAGCAGCTTCGGGGGTTACGAGCAGTACGTC.

As to this clone: The same CDR3 also results from other DNA sequences found in this sample. The J gene is TRBJ1-1, the V gene TRBV6-5, with 7 bases lining up with TRBD1. This CDR3 comprises 13 residues. Germline assignment: CDR1 MNHEY and CDR2 SVGAGI. V shed 6 bases and J 5 bases; nucleotides not matched to a gene: 6. The CDR3 bases are TGTGCCAGCAGGAGACAGGGAGGTACTGAAGCTTTCTTT. This gives the protein CASRRQGGTEAFF.

The chain uses TRBV30 and TRBJ1-4; D is unresolved. Trimming cost V 0 bases and J 15 bases, with 11 bases left between them. Germline V gives CDR1 GTSNPN, CDR2 SVGIG (reference sequence). CDR3 length: 11 residues. CDR3 amino acids: CAWSVTYEVFF. The CDR3 DNA follows: TGTGCCTGGAGTGTGACTTACGAGGTGTTTTTT.

The chain employs TRBV4-2 and TRBJ2-1; 9 bases map to TRBD2. There are 17 residues in the CDR3. The junction had 7 bases not matched to a gene; V was cut back by 0 bases and J by 4 bases. The germline V gene encodes CDR1 LGHNA and CDR2 YNFKEQ. The CDR3 DNA sequence: TGTGCCAGCAGCCAAGATGGAGGGCTAGCGGGATACAATGAGCAGTTCTTC. Protein product: CASSQDGGLAGYNEQFF.

In DNA, the CDR3 is TGTGCCAGCAGTGAGGGGACATTTGGTGTTGGGGAAAAACTGTTTTTT. Its protein is CASSEGTFGVGEKLFF. The chain couples TRBV6-1 to TRBJ1-4; D perhaps matches TRBD1 (6 bases). The CDR3 length is 16 residues. Per the germline V gene, CDR1 is MNHNS and CDR2 is SASEGT. V lost 3 bases and J lost 8, with 19 bases in between.

The chain has TRBV4-3 and TRBJ2-3; the match to TRBD2 covers 8 bases. There are 17 residues in the CDR3. Germline values: CDR1 LGHNA, CDR2 YSLEER. Trimming cost V 0 bases and J 6 bases; bases outside gene matches: 11. The CDR3 protein is CASSQDLGLAGGDTQYF. The CDR3 DNA reads as TGCGCCAGCAGCCAAGATCTCGGGCTAGCGGGTGGGGATACGCAGTATTTT.

The rearrangement uses TRBV7-2 and TRBJ2-3; 11 bases line up with TRBD2. V dropped 4 bases and J dropped 1; count of bases not matched to a gene: 1. Germline loops: CDR1 SGHTA, CDR2 FQGNSA. The CDR3 totals 15 residues. The CDR3 region is CASSSTSGGTDTQYF. The CDR3 region has the DNA TGTGCCAGCAGCTCGACTAGCGGGGGCACAGATACGCAGTATTTT.